This T cell receptor beta chain derives from a study of T cell repertoires in cytomegalovirus infection. As for the study in general: Newly reported HLA-C-restricted and thoroughly characterized HLA-B-restricted CMV epitopes were employed.

One entry per CDR3 protein, called by TCRdb with MiXCR from the reads. The repertoire holds 110,000 or so distinct CDR3 sequences, with 30% as singletons. A word on this clonotype: Its antigen is currently unknown.

This specimen consisted of CD8+ T cells from cultured PBMCs, obtained from culture after CMV antigen stimulation. The clonotype comes from a human donor in good health (CMV status not recorded). Some clones in this sample may be carry-over from other donors' samples.

Here the CDR3 reads CASSLGTGTDSSYEQYF. CDR3 in DNA: TGTGCCAGCAGTTTAGGTACCGGGACAGACAGCTCCTACGAGCAGTACTTC. This rearrangement joins TRBV28 to TRBJ2-7, with TRBD1 identical over 7 bases. The germline gives CDR1 MDHEN, CDR2 SYDVKM. This CDR3 has 17 residues. The V gene end was trimmed by 2 bases and the J gene end by 0 bases; junction bases not matched to a gene: 10.